This entry lists 31 T cell receptor beta chains sequenced from one sample in a study of tumor-infiltrating lymphocytes in primary liver carcinoma. A primer in the constant region served to generate TCR beta cDNA from approximately 500 ng of total RNA. Amplification in three nested multiplex PCR rounds with slightly modified ARM-PCR gave rise to TCR beta libraries. For about 11 cycles apiece, the opening two PCR rounds ran with TRBV1-TRBV30 forward primers and a C-beta reverse primer. TCRdb fed the multiplex PCR reads into MiXCR, producing one record per CDR3 protein. The sample includes approximately 320,000 distinct CDR3 sequences, nearly 60% of them seen just once. Unsorted whole blood served as the source of blood RNA, and germline DNA was extracted as well. Sequenced input: peripheral blood. All receptors come from a woman aged 25 to 39 with primary liver carcinoma and hepatitis B virus infection.

Of note for this clonotype: No conserved phenylalanine or tryptophan ends this CDR3, so it is likely a read error. This chain uses TRBV11-2 with TRBJ2-7; D may be TRBD1 (5 bases). The CDR3 totals 14 residues. Germline CDR1 and CDR2: SGHAT and FQNNGV. The CDR3 DNA sequence: TGTGCCAGCAGCTTAGGTTCAGGGTCCTACGGGCAGTACTCC. Translation gives CASSLGSGSYGQYS.

This rearrangement joins TRBV5-6 to TRBJ2-4, with unresolved D. The germline V and J ends were trimmed by 0 bases and 8 bases, with 15 bases remaining between them. This CDR3 region has 15 residues. Germline V CDR1 and CDR2: SGHDT, YYEEEE. The CDR3 sequence: CASSLDGKENDIQYF. CDR3 DNA: TGTGCCAGCAGCTTGGATGGAAAGGAAAACGACATTCAGTACTTC. The complete variable domain, with remaining parts taken from reference TRBV5-6 and TRBJ2-4, reads DAGVTQSPTHLIKTRGQQVTLRCSPKSGHDTVSWYQQALGQGPQFIFQYYEEEERQRGNFPDRFSGHQFPNYSSELNVNALLLGDSALYLCASSLDGKENDIQYFGAGTRLSVL.

About this clonotype itself: A much larger clone sits a single nucleotide away, making a read error possible. V is TRBV29-1 and J is TRBJ2-3; D assignment may be TRBD1 or TRBD2 (5 bases each). The V gene lost 7 bases and the J gene lost 8 bases, with 19 bases spanning the gap. This CDR3 contains 13 residues. CDR1 is SQVTM and CDR2 is ANQGSEA in the germline V gene. CDR3 in DNA: TGCAGCGCCGAAGGGGCGGGCAAGAGTACGCAGTATTTT. Translating it yields CSAEGAGKSTQYF.

As concerns this clonotype: No conserved phenylalanine or tryptophan ends this CDR3, so it is likely a read error. The chain couples TRBV11-2 to TRBJ2-4; D is undetermined. The CDR3 is made up of 15 amino acids. Germline V gene sequence: CDR1 SGHAT, CDR2 FQNNGV. The CDR3 DNA is TGTGCCAGCAACTTAGATTGGCGGAGATCAAACATTCAGTACTCC. This translates into CASNLDWRRSNIQYS.

On this clonotype: It is likely a read error, because the conserved phenylalanine at the end of the CDR3 is missing. V usage is TRBV6-1 and J usage is TRBJ1-1, with D perhaps matching TRBD1 (6 bases). Deletions cut 2 bases from V and 4 bases from J, with 17 bases between. Germline CDR1 reads MNHNS; CDR2 reads SASEGT. This CDR3 comprises 16 residues. DNA for the CDR3: TGTGCCAGCAGTGAAATTTCAGGGGCAGCTAGCACTGAAGCTTTCATT. Encoded protein: CASSEISGAASTEAFI.

V is TRBV4-1 and J is TRBJ2-4, with D perhaps TRBD1 (5 bases). With 5 bases removed from V and 6 bases from J, the gap between germline ends came to 17 bases. This CDR3 contains 15 residues. Germline V gene data show CDR1 as MGHRA and CDR2 as YSYEKL. CDR3 residues: CASSVGLGLRNIQYF. DNA for the CDR3: TGCGCCAGCAGCGTCGGATTGGGGCTTCGAAACATTCAGTACTTC.

This sequence joins TRBV7-9 and TRBJ1-5; 11 positions match TRBD1. This CDR3 is built from 16 residues. Per germline, CDR1 SEHNR and CDR2 FQNEAQ (reference sequence). J gave up 5 bases and V 5 bases, and 8 bases lay outside the gene matches. CDR3 protein: CASSLSGTGGDQPQHF. The CDR3 DNA is TGTGCCAGCAGCCTAAGCGGGACAGGGGGGGATCAGCCCCAGCATTTT.

This clonotype was observed a handful of times. This chain uses TRBV12-3 or TRBV12-4 with TRBJ1-5, with D tentatively TRBD1 (5 bases). CDR3 length: 14 amino acids. V lost 6 bases to trimming and J lost 2 bases, with 11 bases between them. This CDR3 reads CASRGVAGNQPQHF. CDR3 in DNA: TGTGCCAGCAGGGGGGTGGCCGGCAATCAGCCCCAGCATTTT.

Of note for this clonotype: The junction does not match germline at one end; this may be a read error. This chain connects TRBV29-1 to TRBJ1-3; TRBD1 is a possible D gene (5 bases). The CDR3 sequence is 13 residues long. CDR1 is SQVTM, CDR2 ANQGSEA, per germline. The CDR3 DNA follows: TGCAGCGCCGCCGGTGGGACTGGAAGCACCATATATTTT. It encodes CSAAGGTGSTIYF.

The chain couples TRBV12-3 or TRBV12-4 to TRBJ1-5; 9 bases line up with TRBD1. J was trimmed by 7 bases and V by 5 bases; bases with no gene match: 6. The CDR3 spans 14 residues. The CDR3 DNA reads as TGTGCCAGCAGTCCCACAGGGGGCGGGCAGCCCCAGCATTTT. It encodes CASSPTGGGQPQHF.

In regard to this clonotype: The junction and the germline gene differ at one end; a read error may be behind it. The chain is built from TRBV14 and TRBJ1-4, with unresolved D. CDR3 size: 12 residues. CDR1 is SGHDN, CDR2 FVKESK, per germline. Here the CDR3 reads CASNQDDEKLFF. The CDR3 DNA sequence: TGTGCCAGCAACCAAGATGACGAAAAACTGTTTTTC.

As for this clonotype: The conserved phenylalanine or tryptophan normally closing the CDR3 is absent here, so this likely arose from a read error. The rearrangement joins TRBV11-3 to TRBJ2-1, with 7 bases identical to TRBD2. The trim removed 1 base at V and 3 bases at J, leaving 3 bases unmatched. The CDR3 loop spans 15 amino acids. Germline assignment: CDR1 SGHNT and CDR2 YENEEA. The DNA for the CDR3 is TGTGCCAGCAGCTTAGGGACGGGGGGCTACAATGAGCAGTTCTTA. It specifies CASSLGTGGYNEQFL.

This clonotype was seen more than once but under ten times. Relative to the germline gene, one junction end is altered; a read error may explain this. This chain joins TRBV12-3 or TRBV12-4 and TRBJ2-5; 7 positions match TRBD2. The CDR3 is made up of 16 amino acids. The CDR3 reads CTSSMRLGAGFETQYF. CDR3 DNA sequence: TGTACCAGCAGCATGAGACTAGGAGCGGGATTTGAGACCCAGTACTTC.

The V and J genes are TRBV5-6 and TRBJ2-1, with 9 bases aligning to TRBD2. The CDR3 runs to 14 residues. Looked up from germline, CDR1 is SGHDT and CDR2 is YYEEEE. The V gene end was trimmed by 6 bases and the J gene end by 11 bases; junction bases not matched to a gene: 12. CDR3 protein: CASNFGTSPAQQFF. As DNA, the CDR3 is TGTGCCAGCAACTTCGGGACTAGCCCCGCGCAGCAGTTCTTC. Full variable domain (outside the CDR3, taken from reference TRBV5-6 and TRBJ2-1): DAGVTQSPTHLIKTRGQQVTLRCSPKSGHDTVSWYQQALGQGPQFIFQYYEEEERQRGNFPDRFSGHQFPNYSSELNVNALLLGDSALYLCASNFGTSPAQQFFGPGTRLTVL.

Many counts were recorded for this clonotype. The chain couples TRBV29-1 to TRBJ1-1, with D possibly matching TRBD1 (6 bases). With 5 bases removed from V and 0 bases from J, the gap between germline ends came to 10 bases. The CDR3 sequence is 13 residues long. The germline CDR1 and CDR2 sequences are SQVTM and ANQGSEA. The CDR3 region has the DNA TGCAGCGTTCGAAGGGGGATGAACACTGAAGCTTTCTTT. Translating gives CSVRRGMNTEAFF.

V is TRBV4-2 and J is TRBJ2-1; no reliable D call. V was cut by 4 bases and J by 0 bases, with 13 bases left in between. This CDR3 is 16 amino acids long. CDR1 and CDR2 from the germline V gene are LGHNA and YNFKEQ. The CDR3 nucleotides are TGTGCCAGCAGCCGAGCTTTCTCTAACTCCTACAATGAGCAGTTCTTC. Its translation: CASSRAFSNSYNEQFF.

This clonotype has only one observation. Since a much larger clone is just one base distant, this may be a read error. The V call is TRBV12-3 or TRBV12-4, the J call TRBJ1-2; no firm D call. The CDR3 contains 12 residues. This chain's CDR3 is CASSNTNYVYTF. The CDR3 DNA reads TGTGCCAGCAGCAACACTAACTATGTCTACACCTTC.

A word on this clonotype: Here the CDR3 omits its conserved ending phenylalanine or tryptophan, so a read error is the likely source. This chain connects TRBV11-2 to TRBJ1-2; D might be TRBD1 (5 bases). The CDR3 is 15 amino acids. V lost 1 base and J 0 bases, leaving 9 bases between the germline ends. The germline V gene has CDR1 SGHAT and CDR2 FQNNGV. The CDR3 DNA follows: TGTGCCAGCAGCTTAGCACAGGCTCCTAACTATGGCTACACCCTC. Protein product: CASSLAQAPNYGYTL.

In regard to this clonotype: At one boundary the junction diverges from the germline segment, which might be a read error. The chain has TRBV4-1 and TRBJ2-1, with TRBD1 identical over 8 bases. The CDR3 covers 13 residues. The germline V gene encodes CDR1 MGHRA and CDR2 YSYEKL. DNA of the CDR3: TGCGCCAGAAGCCAAGGACAGGGAGGTGAGCAGTTCTTC. Its translation is CARSQGQGGEQFF.

Regarding this clonotype: This sequence may be a read error, since a much larger clone differs from it by one base. The rearrangement joins TRBV12-3 or TRBV12-4 to TRBJ1-5, with unresolved D. The CDR3 contains 16 residues. The CDR3, as DNA: TGTACCAGCAGTTTAAGCGTCGGAGGCCCCAGTCAGCCCCAGCATTTT. It encodes CTSSLSVGGPSQPQHF.

The V gene is TRBV5-1, the J gene TRBJ1-6; D gene ambiguous. V shed 7 bases and J shed 7 bases, with 15 bases lying between them. The CDR3 consists of 14 residues. The germline CDR1 and CDR2 sequences are SGHRS and YFSETQ. CDR3 amino acids: CASRTGAGNSPLHF. The DNA of the CDR3 is TGCGCCAGCCGGACGGGAGCGGGAAATTCACCCCTCCACTTT.

Notes on this clonotype: A read error may be the cause here, since a much bigger clone is one base away. This chain joins TRBV6-5 and TRBJ2-6; D not resolved. V lost 7 bases and J lost 1, with 11 bases in between. This CDR3 spans 15 amino acids. Germline CDR1 and CDR2: MNHEY and SVGAGI. The CDR3 DNA is TGTGCCAGCATGCCACTCCAGTCTGGGGCCAACGTCCTGACTTTC. The encoded protein is CASMPLQSGANVLTF.

Comments on this clonotype: Possible read error: a much larger clone is one base away. V usage is TRBV4-2 and J usage is TRBJ2-1; TRBD1 agrees at 7 bases. Germline V lookup: CDR1 LGHNA, CDR2 YNFKEQ. The CDR3 loop spans 15 amino acids. With 2 bases clipped from V and 5 bases from J, the junction kept 6 bases outside the gene matches. The CDR3 protein is CASSQQGQTHNEQFF. CDR3 DNA: TGTGCCAGCAGCCAACAGGGACAGACACACAATGAGCAGTTCTTC.

With respect to this clonotype: No conserved phenylalanine or tryptophan ends this CDR3, so it is likely a read error. The V and J genes are TRBV11-2 and TRBJ2-1; D unresolved. CDR3 length: 14 residues. Germline assignment: CDR1 SGHAT and CDR2 FQNNGV. Trimming pared 7 bases from V and 4 bases from J, leaving 14 bases between. As DNA, the CDR3 is TGTGCCAGCACCTCAATATTGGATTACAATGAGCAGTTCTTA. Amino acid sequence: CASTSILDYNEQFL.

Remarks on this clonotype: It may be a read error: a sequence one base away is much more abundant. This chain connects TRBV4-1 to TRBJ2-5, with a weak D call TRBD2 (5 bases). The germline CDR1 and CDR2 sequences are MGHRA and YSYEKL. The length of the CDR3 is 16 residues. Trimming took off 6 bases at V and 4 bases at J, with 21 bases between the two ends. The DNA of the CDR3 is TGCGCCAGCAGTTTCCACCTGGGCCTTAGCGCAGAGACCCAGTACTTC. Its translation: CASSFHLGLSAETQYF.

Ten or more counts support this clonotype. The chain carries TRBV11-2 and TRBJ2-1; D unclear. This CDR3 has 13 amino acids. The V end lost 5 bases, the J end lost 8 bases, and 13 bases lay between the germline ends. Looked up from germline, CDR1 is SGHAT and CDR2 is FQNNGV. As DNA, the CDR3 is TGTGCCAGCAGCGATGATATTAGGGATGAGCAGTTCTTC. Protein sequence: CASSDDIRDEQFF.

Regarding this clonotype: A read error may be the cause here, since a much bigger clone is one base away. This chain links TRBV29-1 with TRBJ2-7, with D maybe TRBD1 (6 bases). Germline V lookup: CDR1 SQVTM, CDR2 ANQGSEA. This CDR3 comprises 14 residues. CDR3 amino acids: CSDEWQGFPYEQYF. As DNA, the CDR3 is TGCAGCGATGAATGGCAGGGGTTCCCCTACGAGCAGTACTTC.

This chain connects TRBV10-3 to TRBJ2-5, with D unresolved. Trimming took off 4 bases at V and 3 bases at J, with 6 bases between the two ends. Germline V CDR1 and CDR2: ENHRY, SYGVKD. CDR3 length: 12 amino acids. The CDR3 DNA follows: TGTGCCATCAGTGGAAGCGAAGAGACCCAGTACTTC. This sequence encodes CAISGSEETQYF.

Turning to this clonotype: One end of the junction varies from germline; a read error may be responsible. The chain is built from TRBV11-2 and TRBJ2-2; D may correspond to TRBD1 or TRBD2 (6 bases each). The V gene's germline CDR1 is SGHAT and CDR2 FQNNGV. There are 15 residues in the CDR3. CDR3 residues: CASSLGGHNIGELFF. The CDR3 DNA sequence: TGTGCCAGCAGCTTGGGGGGACATAACATCGGGGAGCTGTTTTTT. Variable domain in full (rest from reference TRBV11-2 and TRBJ2-2): EAGVAQSPRYKIIEKRQSVAFWCNPISGHATLYWYQQILGQGPKLLIQFQNNGVVDDSQLPKDRFSAERLKGVDSTLKIQPAKLEDSAVYLCASSLGGHNIGELFFGEGSRLTVL.

This clonotype has just one count. The junction departs from germline at one end; a sequencing error may be responsible. J is TRBJ2-3 and V is TRBV6-1; 7 positions agree with TRBD2. Germline values: CDR1 MNHNS, CDR2 SASEGT. This CDR3 comprises 18 residues. The CDR3 DNA sequence: TGTGCCAGCCGAACGGCGGGAGTGGGAGGTATGGGCACAGATACGCGGTATTTT. This encodes CASRTAGVGGMGTDTRYF.

Ten or more counts support this clonotype. The genes are TRBV12-3 or TRBV12-4 and TRBJ2-3, with D possibly TRBD2 on 6 matching bases. V shed 3 bases and J shed 1 base, with 14 bases lying between them. This CDR3 is 16 amino acids long. The CDR3 loop is CASSFPSRRGTDTQYF. The DNA for the CDR3 is TGTGCCAGCAGTTTTCCCTCTCGGAGGGGCACAGATACGCAGTATTTT.